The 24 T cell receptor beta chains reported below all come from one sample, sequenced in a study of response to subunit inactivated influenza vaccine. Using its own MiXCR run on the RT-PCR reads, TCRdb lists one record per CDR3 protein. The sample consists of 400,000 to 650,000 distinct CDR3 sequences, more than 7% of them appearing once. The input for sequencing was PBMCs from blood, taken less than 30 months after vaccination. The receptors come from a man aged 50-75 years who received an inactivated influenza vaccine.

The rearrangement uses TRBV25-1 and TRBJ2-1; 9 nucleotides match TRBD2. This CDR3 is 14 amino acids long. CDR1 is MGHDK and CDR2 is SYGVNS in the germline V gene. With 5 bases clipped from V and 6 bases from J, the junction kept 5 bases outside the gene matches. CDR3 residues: CASSMAGGPNEQFF. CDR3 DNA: TGTGCCAGCAGTATGGCGGGAGGGCCCAATGAGCAGTTCTTC. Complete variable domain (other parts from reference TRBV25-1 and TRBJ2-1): EADIYQTPRYLVIGTGKKITLECSQTMGHDKMYWYQQDPGMELHLIHYSYGVNSTEKGDLSSESTVSRIRTEHFPLTLESARPSHTSQYLCASSMAGGPNEQFFGPGTRLTVL.

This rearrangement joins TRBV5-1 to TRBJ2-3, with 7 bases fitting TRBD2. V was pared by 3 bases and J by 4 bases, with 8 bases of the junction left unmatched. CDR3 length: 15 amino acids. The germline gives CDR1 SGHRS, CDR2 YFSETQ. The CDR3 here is CASSSSSGIADTQYF. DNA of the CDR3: TGCGCCAGCAGCTCCTCCAGCGGGATCGCAGATACGCAGTATTTT.

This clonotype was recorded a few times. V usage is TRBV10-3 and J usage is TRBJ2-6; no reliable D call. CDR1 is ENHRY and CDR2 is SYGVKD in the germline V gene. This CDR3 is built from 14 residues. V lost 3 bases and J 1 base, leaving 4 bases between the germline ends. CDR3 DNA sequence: TGTGCCATCAGTGATGCGTCTGGGGCCAACGTCCTGACTTTC. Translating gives CAISDASGANVLTF.

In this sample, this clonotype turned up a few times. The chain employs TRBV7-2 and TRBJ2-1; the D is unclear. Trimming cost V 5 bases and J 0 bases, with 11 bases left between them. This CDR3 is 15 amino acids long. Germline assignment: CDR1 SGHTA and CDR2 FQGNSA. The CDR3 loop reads CASSRRRGSYNEQFF. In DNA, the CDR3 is TGTGCCAGCAGCCGCAGGAGAGGCTCCTACAATGAGCAGTTCTTC.

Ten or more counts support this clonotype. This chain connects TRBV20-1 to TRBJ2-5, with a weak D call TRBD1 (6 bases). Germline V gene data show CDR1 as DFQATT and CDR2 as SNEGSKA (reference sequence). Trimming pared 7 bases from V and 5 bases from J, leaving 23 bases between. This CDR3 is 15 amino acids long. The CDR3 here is CSEAGAGLGRETQYF. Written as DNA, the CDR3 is TGCAGTGAAGCAGGGGCGGGTTTGGGTCGGGAGACCCAGTACTTC.

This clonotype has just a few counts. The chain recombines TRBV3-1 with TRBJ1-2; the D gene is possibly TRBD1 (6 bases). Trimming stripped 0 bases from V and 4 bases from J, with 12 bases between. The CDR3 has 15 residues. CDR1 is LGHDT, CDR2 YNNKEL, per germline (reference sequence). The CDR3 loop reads CASSQDPGDFYGYTF. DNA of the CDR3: TGTGCCAGCAGCCAAGACCCAGGGGATTTCTATGGCTACACCTTC.

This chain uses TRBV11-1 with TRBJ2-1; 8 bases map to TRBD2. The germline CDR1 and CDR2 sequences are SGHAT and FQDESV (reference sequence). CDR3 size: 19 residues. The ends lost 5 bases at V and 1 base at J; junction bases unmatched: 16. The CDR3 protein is CASSPRGGYAGSSYNEQFF. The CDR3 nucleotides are TGTGCCAGCAGCCCTCGCGGGGGGTATGCGGGATCGTCCTACAATGAGCAGTTCTTC.

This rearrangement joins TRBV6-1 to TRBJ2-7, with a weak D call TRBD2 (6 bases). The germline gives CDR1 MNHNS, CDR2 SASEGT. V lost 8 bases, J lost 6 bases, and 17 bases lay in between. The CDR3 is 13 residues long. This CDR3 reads CASAPLQGGEQYF. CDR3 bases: TGTGCCAGCGCTCCCCTTCAGGGAGGCGAGCAGTACTTC.

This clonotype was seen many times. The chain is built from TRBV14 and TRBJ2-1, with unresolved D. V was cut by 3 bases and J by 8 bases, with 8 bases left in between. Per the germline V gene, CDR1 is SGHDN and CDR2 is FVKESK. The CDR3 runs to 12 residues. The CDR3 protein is CASSHLDDEQFF. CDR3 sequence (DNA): TGTGCCAGCAGCCACTTAGACGATGAGCAGTTCTTC.

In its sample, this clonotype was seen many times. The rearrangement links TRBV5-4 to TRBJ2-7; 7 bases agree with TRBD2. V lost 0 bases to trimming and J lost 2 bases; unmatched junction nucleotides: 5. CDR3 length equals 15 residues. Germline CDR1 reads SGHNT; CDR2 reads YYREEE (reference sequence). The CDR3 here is CASSLDLAATYEQYF. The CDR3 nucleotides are TGTGCCAGCAGCTTGGATCTAGCGGCGACCTACGAGCAGTACTTC.

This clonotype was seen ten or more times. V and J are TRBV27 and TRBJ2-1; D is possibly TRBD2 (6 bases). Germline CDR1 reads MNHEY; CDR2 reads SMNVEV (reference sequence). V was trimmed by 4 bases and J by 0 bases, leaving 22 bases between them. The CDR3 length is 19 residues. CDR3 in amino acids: CASSYRGKRDLSSYNEQFF. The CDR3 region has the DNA TGTGCCAGCAGTTATCGCGGGAAGAGGGACTTGAGCTCCTACAATGAGCAGTTCTTC.

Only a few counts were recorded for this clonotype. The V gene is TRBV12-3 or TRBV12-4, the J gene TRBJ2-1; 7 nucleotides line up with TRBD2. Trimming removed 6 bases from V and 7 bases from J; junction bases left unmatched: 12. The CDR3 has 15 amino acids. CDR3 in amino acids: CASSPSGNPNNEQFF. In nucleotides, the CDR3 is TGTGCCAGCAGCCCAAGCGGGAACCCTAATAATGAGCAGTTCTTC.

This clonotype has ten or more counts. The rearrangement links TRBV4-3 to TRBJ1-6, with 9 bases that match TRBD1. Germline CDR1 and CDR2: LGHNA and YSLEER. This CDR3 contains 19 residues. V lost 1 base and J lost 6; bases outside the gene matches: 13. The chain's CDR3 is CASSQVRQGVRGLNSPLHF. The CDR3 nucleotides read TGCGCCAGCAGCCAAGTTCGACAGGGGGTGCGGGGGCTTAATTCACCCCTCCACTTT.

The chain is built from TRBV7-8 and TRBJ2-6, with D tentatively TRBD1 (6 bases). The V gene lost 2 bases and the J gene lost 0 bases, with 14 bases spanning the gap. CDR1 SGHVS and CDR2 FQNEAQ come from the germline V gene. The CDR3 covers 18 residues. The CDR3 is CASSLSSGVRSGANVLTF. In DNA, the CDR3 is TGTGCCAGCAGCTTAAGCTCAGGGGTTCGCTCTGGGGCCAACGTCCTGACTTTC.

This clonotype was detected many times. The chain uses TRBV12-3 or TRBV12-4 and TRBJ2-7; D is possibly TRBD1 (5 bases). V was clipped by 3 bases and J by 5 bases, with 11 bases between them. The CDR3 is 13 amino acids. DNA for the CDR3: TGTGCCAGCAGTTTTGGGCAGGGTGACGAGCAGTACTTC. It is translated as CASSFGQGDEQYF.

The CDR3 DNA reads TGCAGTGCCATGGATGGGTACCCAAGCTCCTACAATGAGCAGTTCTTC. This sequence encodes CSAMDGYPSSYNEQFF. The gene calls are TRBV20-1 and TRBJ2-1; unclear D gene. The germline gives CDR1 DFQATT, CDR2 SNEGSKA (reference sequence). V lost 6 bases, J lost 0 bases, and 18 bases lay in between. The CDR3 runs to 16 residues.

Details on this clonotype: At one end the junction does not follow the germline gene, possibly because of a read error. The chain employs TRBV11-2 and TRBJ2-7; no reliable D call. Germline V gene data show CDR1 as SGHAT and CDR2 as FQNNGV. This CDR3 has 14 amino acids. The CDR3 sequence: CASSLDQVRAPVDF. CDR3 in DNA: TGTGCCAGCAGCTTAGATCAAGTAAGGGCCCCGGTCGACTTC.

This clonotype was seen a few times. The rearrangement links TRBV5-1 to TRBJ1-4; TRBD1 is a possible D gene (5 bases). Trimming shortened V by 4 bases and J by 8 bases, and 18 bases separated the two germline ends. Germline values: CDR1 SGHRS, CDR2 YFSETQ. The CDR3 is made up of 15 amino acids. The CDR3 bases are TGCGCCAGCAGCAATCAAGGGGCAGAGGGAGAAAAACTGTTTTTT. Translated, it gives CASSNQGAEGEKLFF. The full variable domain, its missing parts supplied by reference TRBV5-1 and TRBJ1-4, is KAGVTQTPRYLIKTRGQQVTLSCSPISGHRSVSWYQQTPGQGLQFLFEYFSETQRNKGNFPGRFSGRQFSNSRSEMNVSTLELGDSALYLCASSNQGAEGEKLFFGSGTQLSVL.

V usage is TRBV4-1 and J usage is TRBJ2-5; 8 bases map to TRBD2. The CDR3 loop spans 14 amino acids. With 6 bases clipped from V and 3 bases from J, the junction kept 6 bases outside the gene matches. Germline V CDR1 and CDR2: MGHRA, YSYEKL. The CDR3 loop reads CASSRPGLEETQYF. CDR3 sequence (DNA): TGCGCCAGCAGTCGACCGGGACTAGAAGAGACCCAGTACTTC.

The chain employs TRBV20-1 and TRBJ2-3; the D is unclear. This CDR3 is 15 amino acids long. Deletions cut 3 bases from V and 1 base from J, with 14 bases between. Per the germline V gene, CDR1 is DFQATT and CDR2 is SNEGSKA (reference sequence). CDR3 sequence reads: CSARGLAVGTDTQYF. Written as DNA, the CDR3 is TGCAGTGCTAGGGGATTAGCTGTTGGCACAGATACGCAGTATTTT.

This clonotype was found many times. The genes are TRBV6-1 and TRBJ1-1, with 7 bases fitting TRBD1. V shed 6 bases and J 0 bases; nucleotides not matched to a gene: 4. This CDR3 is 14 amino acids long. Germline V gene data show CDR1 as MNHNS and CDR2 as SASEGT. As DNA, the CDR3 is TGTGCCAGCAGGCAGGGGGGAATGAACACTGAAGCTTTCTTT. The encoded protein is CASRQGGMNTEAFF.

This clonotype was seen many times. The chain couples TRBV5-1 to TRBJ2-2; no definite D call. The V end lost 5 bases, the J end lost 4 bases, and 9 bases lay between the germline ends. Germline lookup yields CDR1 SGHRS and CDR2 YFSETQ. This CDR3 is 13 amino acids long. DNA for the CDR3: TGCGCCAGCAGAGTGCTGATCACCGGGGAGCTGTTTTTT. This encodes CASRVLITGELFF.

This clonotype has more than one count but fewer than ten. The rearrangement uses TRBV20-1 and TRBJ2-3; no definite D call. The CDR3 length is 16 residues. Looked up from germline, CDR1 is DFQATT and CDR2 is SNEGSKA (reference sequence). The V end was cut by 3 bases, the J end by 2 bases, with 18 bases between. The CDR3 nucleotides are TGCAGTGCTAGTGGGTACGCATCGACCGACACAGATACGCAGTATTTT. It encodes CSASGYASTDTDTQYF.

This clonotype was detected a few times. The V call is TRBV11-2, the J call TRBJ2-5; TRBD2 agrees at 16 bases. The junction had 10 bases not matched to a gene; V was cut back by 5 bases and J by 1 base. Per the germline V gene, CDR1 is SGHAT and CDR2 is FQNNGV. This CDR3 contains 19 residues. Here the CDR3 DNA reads TGTGCCAGCAGCCCTCTCACGGGACTAGCGGGAGGGATCCAAGAGACCCAGTACTTC. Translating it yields CASSPLTGLAGGIQETQYF.